This T cell receptor beta chain comes out of a study of blood T cell repertoires in COVID-19. Study-wide context: Collection of acute and convalescent COVID-19 samples took place in the United States, Italy and Spain.

V lost 4 bases and J 7 bases, leaving 17 bases between the germline ends. Germline CDR1 is LGHDT and CDR2 is YNNKEL (reference sequence). This CDR3 has 16 amino acids. The authors' processing: Quantification of nucleated cells was approximated via reference gene primer amplification. Profiling relied on immunoSEQ multiplex PCR, and the TCRdb table lists in-frame clones only, not all of them. Clonal size and the V and J genes are those of that table, whereas D and trimming came from the DNA. The table has around 260,000 clones, 80% to 90% seen once; the top ten hold approximately 2%. Sequenced sample: peripheral blood. The sequence came from a man aged 30 to 39 with active or convalescent COVID-19. This rearrangement joins TRBV3-1 (or the pseudogene TRBV3-2) to TRBJ1-6; D is possibly TRBD1 (5 bases). CDR3 coding DNA: TGTGCCAGCAGCCGGAGCGGGGACCCGACGAATTCACCCCTCCACTTT. It specifies CASSRSGDPTNSPLHF.